The rows below give T cell receptor beta chains drawn from one sample of a study of CD8+ T cells in alopecia areata. The assay was immunoSEQ multiplex PCR, and TCRdb's table has in-frame clones only and misses some. Of 200,000 or so clones detected, about 62% appear once; the ten largest clones hold roughly 5.8%. This sample comprised CD4+ T cells sorted from blood, obtained at week 24, from a patient treated with tofacitinib. These receptors all come from a human donor with alopecia areata. Both conserved end residues are part of each CDR3. D genes are given only for firm matches. The size entry is marked missing in some rows and otherwise reads once, few, many or a size class.

d_call	v_call	clone_size	j_call	cdr3_nt	cdr3_aa
.	TRBV11-2	few	TRBJ1-5	TGTGCCAGCAGCTTAGAACGAGGACAGCCCCAGCATTTT	CASSLERGQPQHF
TRBD1	TRBV6-5	.	TRBJ2-7	TGTGCCAGCAGCCAGGGACAGTCCTACGAGCAGTACTTC	CASSQGQSYEQYF
TRBD1	TRBV11-2	.	TRBJ2-2	TGTGCCAGCAGCTTCAGACAGGGTAACACCGGGGAGCTGTTTTTT	CASSFRQGNTGELFF
.	TRBV11-2	.	TRBJ2-3	TGTGCCAGCAGCTTGTCAGGGCTAGATACGCAGTATTTT	CASSLSGLDTQYF
.	TRBV7-2	few	TRBJ2-2	TGTGCCAGCAGCCCTGGAGGAGGGACCGGGGAGCTGTTTTTT	CASSPGGGTGELFF
.	TRBV4-1	few	TRBJ2-7	TGCGCCAGCAGCCAAGATCAAGTATACGAGCAGTACTTC	CASSQDQVYEQYF
.	TRBV6-6	few	TRBJ1-2	TGTGCCAGCCGGAGCGGGGACCCCACCCCCCAATCGGGCTACACCTTC	CASRSGDPTPQSGYTF
TRBD2	TRBV7-2	few	TRBJ2-3	TGTGCCAGCAGCCTTAGCGGGAGGGTGAGCGATACGCAGTATTTT	CASSLSGRVSDTQYF
.	TRBV29-1	few	TRBJ2-1	TGCAGCGTTGCCTTTGGGGCGAGCTCCTACAATGAGCAGTTCTTC	CSVAFGASSYNEQFF
TRBD1	TRBV29-1	.	TRBJ2-3	TGCAGCGTTGGCAGGACAGGGGTTTCCACAGATACGCAGTATTTT	CSVGRTGVSTDTQYF
TRBD1	TRBV7-2	once	TRBJ1-5	TGTGCCAGCAGCTTAGACACAGGGGAGAGCAATCAGCCCCAGCATTTT	CASSLDTGESNQPQHF
.	TRBV20-1	.	TRBJ2-7	TGCAGTACGGGCGTATCCTACGAGCAGTACTTC	CSTGVSYEQYF
TRBD1	TRBV30	.	TRBJ2-7	TGTGCCTGGAAAACAGGGGGCACGGACGAGCAGTACTTC	CAWKTGGTDEQYF
.	TRBV7-9	.	TRBJ2-2	TGTGCCAGCACGTTGGCGGAGTACCCCGGGGAGCTGTTTTTT	CASTLAEYPGELFF
TRBD2	TRBV14	.	TRBJ2-5	TGTGCCAGCAGCCAAGGACTAGCGGGAGTAGGAGAGACCCAGTACTTC	CASSQGLAGVGETQYF
TRBD2	TRBV27	.	TRBJ2-1	TGTGCCAGCAGCTCCTTAGCGGGAGGCCTTTACGTTGAGCAGTTCTTC	CASSSLAGGLYVEQFF
TRBD2	TRBV6-6	.	TRBJ2-3	TGTGCCAGCAGTTACTCCCCAGCGGGGAGCACAGATACGCAGTATTTT	CASSYSPAGSTDTQYF
.	TRBV7-9	.	TRBJ2-2	TGTGCCAGCAGAGGGACGGCAAACACCGGGGAGCTGTTTTTT	CASRGTANTGELFF
TRBD1	TRBV29-1	.	TRBJ2-5	TGCAGCGCATACAGGGGCCGCGGTGAGACCCAGTACTTC	CSAYRGRGETQYF
TRBD2	TRBV30	.	TRBJ2-6	TGTGCCTGGACGGGGGGGGAGGCCTACTCTGGGGCCAACGTCCTGACTTTC	CAWTGGEAYSGANVLTF
TRBD2	TRBV5-1	.	TRBJ2-5	TGCGCCAGCAGCCGGGGGGTTGGAGAGACCCAGTACTTC	CASSRGVGETQYF
.	TRBV4-1	.	TRBJ2-7	TGCGCCAGCAGCCGGGGGGTTGCGGGTGGCTACGAGCAGTACTTC	CASSRGVAGGYEQYF
.	TRBV28	.	TRBJ2-7	TGTGCCAGCAGTTCCCCTCGGGAGCAGTACTTC	CASSSPREQYF
TRBD2	TRBV27	few	TRBJ2-7	TGTGCCAGCAGTACCACTAGCGGGAGCCGCTACGAGCAGTACTTC	CASSTTSGSRYEQYF
TRBD1	TRBV29-1	few	TRBJ1-2	TGCAGCGGCGGACAGGCCACCTCTAACTATGGCTACACCTTC	CSGGQATSNYGYTF
TRBD1	TRBV5-6	.	TRBJ1-1	TGTGCCAGCAGCTTGGGGGGACAGAGTGAAGCTTTCTTT	CASSLGGQSEAFF
TRBD1	TRBV7-2	.	TRBJ2-5	TGTGCCAGCAGCTTAGGCCCTGGCAGGGGGCCAGAGACCCAGTACTTC	CASSLGPGRGPETQYF
.	TRBV7-2	few	TRBJ2-5	TGTGCCAGCAGCCCCCGATCCAAGTTTGAGACCCAGTACTTC	CASSPRSKFETQYF
.	TRBV2	.	TRBJ2-1	TGTGCCAGCAGTGTAGGCCACAATGAGCAGTTCTTC	CASSVGHNEQFF
TRBD2	TRBV7-9	.	TRBJ2-5	TGTGCCAGCAGCTTAGGCAGCGGGGGGACCCAAGAGACCCAGTACTTC	CASSLGSGGTQETQYF
TRBD2	TRBV7-2	once	TRBJ2-2	TGTGCCAGCACCAAGGCAGGACTAGCGGGAAACACCGGGGAGCTGTTTTTT	CASTKAGLAGNTGELFF
.	TRBV5-4	.	TRBJ2-6	TGTGCCAGCAGCTCGGACTTTGGGGCCAACGTCCTGACTTTC	CASSSDFGANVLTF
.	TRBV7-9	many	TRBJ1-1	TGTGCCAGCAGCTTAGAGGCTAACACTGAAGCTTTCTTT	CASSLEANTEAFF
.	TRBV29-1	few	TRBJ2-7	TGCAGCGTTGAAGGCATACGGCGCGAGCAGTACTTC	CSVEGIRREQYF
TRBD2	TRBV29-1	.	TRBJ2-5	TGCAGCGTTGCGACTAGCGGGGGGGCAGAGACCCAGTACTTC	CSVATSGGAETQYF
TRBD1	TRBV27	.	TRBJ2-7	TGTGCCAGCAGGAATTTTATCGGGACAGCCTACGAGCAGTACTTC	CASRNFIGTAYEQYF
TRBD1	TRBV7-9	once	TRBJ1-1	TGTGCCAGCAGCACAGGGACAGGGGCCACCAACACTGAAGCTTTCTTT	CASSTGTGATNTEAFF
.	TRBV6-1	few	TRBJ2-2	TGTGCCAGCAGGGACCAGGGGTACACCGGGGAGCTGTTTTTT	CASRDQGYTGELFF
.	TRBV18	.	TRBJ1-5	TGTGCCAGCTCACCGAGAGGGGACCGGACGTCTCAGCCCCAGCATTTT	CASSPRGDRTSQPQHF
TRBD2	TRBV19	.	TRBJ2-1	TGTGCCAGTAGTGCGGCGGGACTAGCGGGAGTGGGTGAGCAGTTCTTC	CASSAAGLAGVGEQFF
TRBD1	TRBV30	.	TRBJ1-1	TGTGCCTGGAGTAGGACAGGGCTGAACACTGAAGCTTTCTTT	CAWSRTGLNTEAFF
.	TRBV2	.	TRBJ1-1	TGTGCCAGCAGTGAACTGGGACAAATTAACACTGAAGCTTTCTTT	CASSELGQINTEAFF
.	TRBV14	.	TRBJ2-5	TGTGCCAGCAGCCGAAGATACCAAGAGACCCAGTACTTC	CASSRRYQETQYF
.	TRBV28	few	TRBJ2-7	TGTGCCAGCAGTTCGACTAGTTCTGCTGGGGAGCAGTACTTC	CASSSTSSAGEQYF
TRBD1	TRBV14	few	TRBJ1-1	TGTGCCAGCAGCCAAGATCGAAGCAGGGGGCTCACTGAAGCTTTCTTT	CASSQDRSRGLTEAFF
.	TRBV28	.	TRBJ2-7	TGTGCCAGCAGTCCCGCCACAGTAACCTACGAGCAGTACTTC	CASSPATVTYEQYF
.	TRBV5-6	.	TRBJ2-3	TGTGCCAGCAGCTTGGCCGTTGGGCCGAGGCACACAGATACGCAGTATTTT	CASSLAVGPRHTDTQYF
.	TRBV11-2	.	TRBJ2-7	TGTGCCAGCAGCTTATTAGCCGGACCCTACGAGCAGTACTTC	CASSLLAGPYEQYF
.	TRBV27	.	TRBJ2-3	TGTGCCAGCAGTTATGGGGGCGGGATTGGAGATACGCAGTATTTT	CASSYGGGIGDTQYF
.	TRBV5-1	.	TRBJ1-1	TGCGCCAGCAGCTTGGACGGGGGAGGCACTGAAGCTTTCTTT	CASSLDGGGTEAFF
.	TRBV19	.	TRBJ2-3	TGTGCCACAAACCGAGGCAGGACAGATACGCAGTATTTT	CATNRGRTDTQYF
.	TRBV5-6	.	TRBJ1-2	TGTGCCAGCAGCGTGACAGGATATGGCTACACCTTC	CASSVTGYGYTF
TRBD1	TRBV6-1	.	TRBJ1-6	TGTGCCAGCAGTGAGTTTGACAGGGAGAGTTCACCCCTCCACTTT	CASSEFDRESSPLHF
.	TRBV5-1	few	TRBJ2-3	TGCGCCAGCAGCTTGGATGATACGCAGTATTTT	CASSLDDTQYF
TRBD1	TRBV4-1	.	TRBJ2-3	TGCGCCAGCAGCCTCCAGGGACAGGCAGATACGCAGTATTTT	CASSLQGQADTQYF